These T cell receptor beta chains were read from a single sample in a study of CD8 T cells in ankylosing spondylitis. TCRdb called the 5' RACE reads again in MiXCR, with one record for every CDR3 protein. The sample consists of 300,000 to 400,000 distinct CDR3 sequences, approximately 10% of them appearing once. Sequenced input: blood, either unsorted or a sorted T cell fraction (not recorded which). All receptors derive from a female donor with ankylosing spondylitis or in good health (not recorded which). Both conserved end residues are part of each CDR3. The D gene is left open where the match is weak. Clone size appears in some rows only: once, few, many, or a class for an expanded clone.

clone_size: many; j_call: TRBJ1-1; v_call: TRBV5-1; d_call: TRBD1; cdr3_nt: TGCGCCAGCAGCTCTAACAGGGGTTATAGGGGTGGCACTGAAGCTTTCTTT; cdr3_aa: CASSSNRGYRGGTEAFF
clone_size: few; j_call: TRBJ2-1; v_call: TRBV7-2; d_call: TRBD2; cdr3_nt: TGTGCCAGCAGCTATACTTCGGGAGGGTCCTACAATGAGCAGTTCTTC; cdr3_aa: CASSYTSGGSYNEQFF
clone_size: few; j_call: TRBJ2-7; v_call: TRBV20-1; d_call: TRBD2; cdr3_nt: TGCAGTGCTAAATCTAGCGGGGTCGGCCCCCACGAGCAGTACTTC; cdr3_aa: CSAKSSGVGPHEQYF
clone_size: many; j_call: TRBJ2-3; v_call: TRBV7-9; d_call: -; cdr3_nt: TGTGCCAGCAGCTTAGTCGGGGATGATACGCAGTATTTT; cdr3_aa: CASSLVGDDTQYF
clone_size: many; j_call: TRBJ1-1; v_call: TRBV5-1; d_call: -; cdr3_nt: TGCGCCAGCAGGTCCAGGGCGAACACTGAAGCTTTCTTT; cdr3_aa: CASRSRANTEAFF
clone_size: many; j_call: TRBJ2-3; v_call: TRBV5-5; d_call: -; cdr3_nt: TGTGCCAGCACTTCCGGGACAACTAGCACAGATACGCAGTATTTT; cdr3_aa: CASTSGTTSTDTQYF
clone_size: -; j_call: TRBJ2-1; v_call: TRBV7-6; d_call: TRBD1; cdr3_nt: TGTGCCAGCAGCCCGGGACAGGTTACCTCCAATGAGCAGTTCTTC; cdr3_aa: CASSPGQVTSNEQFF
clone_size: many; j_call: TRBJ2-1; v_call: TRBV29-1; d_call: -; cdr3_nt: TGCAGCGTTGATGGGGCAGGGTGGGAGCAGTTCTTC; cdr3_aa: CSVDGAGWEQFF
clone_size: many; j_call: TRBJ2-3; v_call: TRBV12-3/TRBV12-4; d_call: -; cdr3_nt: TGTGCCAGCGGAGTGGGTGGTGCAGATACGCAGTATTTT; cdr3_aa: CASGVGGADTQYF
clone_size: few; j_call: TRBJ1-2; v_call: TRBV28; d_call: TRBD1; cdr3_nt: TGTGCCAGCAGCCTGACAGGGCGCTATGGCTACACCTTC; cdr3_aa: CASSLTGRYGYTF
clone_size: many; j_call: TRBJ2-2; v_call: TRBV14; d_call: -; cdr3_nt: TGTGCCAGCAGCCCAAGTCGCGTTTTCGGGGAGCTGTTTTTT; cdr3_aa: CASSPSRVFGELFF
clone_size: many; j_call: TRBJ2-1; v_call: TRBV6-1; d_call: TRBD2; cdr3_nt: TGTGCCAGCAGTGAAGCGTACGCGGGAGGGCCCTACAATGAGCAGTTCTTC; cdr3_aa: CASSEAYAGGPYNEQFF
clone_size: -; j_call: TRBJ1-1; v_call: TRBV20-1; d_call: -; cdr3_nt: TGCAGTGCTAGGTCGGCGGTGAACACTGAAGCTTTCTTT; cdr3_aa: CSARSAVNTEAFF
clone_size: once; j_call: TRBJ2-5; v_call: TRBV5-1; d_call: TRBD1; cdr3_nt: TGCGCCAGCAGCTCCGGGACAGGGGAAGAGACCCAGTACTTC; cdr3_aa: CASSSGTGEETQYF
clone_size: few; j_call: TRBJ1-4; v_call: TRBV27; d_call: -; cdr3_nt: TGTGCCACAGCTCCTCGGGGGTACGAAAAACTGTTTTTT; cdr3_aa: CATAPRGYEKLFF
clone_size: few; j_call: TRBJ1-3; v_call: TRBV5-1; d_call: -; cdr3_nt: TGCGCCAGCAGCGAACAGGGCTCTGGAAACACCATATATTTT; cdr3_aa: CASSEQGSGNTIYF
clone_size: few; j_call: TRBJ2-1; v_call: TRBV6-5; d_call: TRBD1; cdr3_nt: TGTGCCAGCAGTTCCGGACAGGGGAATCCCTCCTACAATGAGCAGTTCTTC; cdr3_aa: CASSSGQGNPSYNEQFF
clone_size: many; j_call: TRBJ2-7; v_call: TRBV5-1; d_call: -; cdr3_nt: TGCGCCAGCAGCTTGCAGGGAGGAACGTCCGAGCAGTACTTC; cdr3_aa: CASSLQGGTSEQYF
clone_size: many; j_call: TRBJ2-1; v_call: TRBV29-1; d_call: TRBD2; cdr3_nt: TGCAGCGTTGTAAGACTAGCGGGGAAAAATGAGCAGTTCTTC; cdr3_aa: CSVVRLAGKNEQFF
clone_size: few; j_call: TRBJ1-5; v_call: TRBV10-3; d_call: TRBD1; cdr3_nt: TGTGCCATCAGTGAGGACAGGGCGCAAAGCAATCAGCCCCAGCATTTT; cdr3_aa: CAISEDRAQSNQPQHF
clone_size: -; j_call: TRBJ2-3; v_call: TRBV20-1; d_call: -; cdr3_nt: TGCAGTGCCCTTGTGGTCCGGGGGCTGGCAGATACGCAGTATTTT; cdr3_aa: CSALVVRGLADTQYF
clone_size: many; j_call: TRBJ2-7; v_call: TRBV14; d_call: TRBD1; cdr3_nt: TGTGCCAGCAGCGCATACGACAGGGTTTACTACGAGCAGTACTTC; cdr3_aa: CASSAYDRVYYEQYF
clone_size: many; j_call: TRBJ1-1; v_call: TRBV5-1; d_call: -; cdr3_nt: TGCGCCAGCAGCTTACAGGGTTGGGACACTGAAGCTTTCTTT; cdr3_aa: CASSLQGWDTEAFF
clone_size: many; j_call: TRBJ2-1; v_call: TRBV10-3; d_call: TRBD1; cdr3_nt: TGTGCCATCAGTGAGGGCAGGGGGCATGAGCAGTTCTTC; cdr3_aa: CAISEGRGHEQFF
clone_size: few; j_call: TRBJ1-1; v_call: TRBV7-9; d_call: -; cdr3_nt: TGTGCCAGCAGCTGGGGGGGAGATACTGAAGCTTTCTTT; cdr3_aa: CASSWGGDTEAFF
clone_size: many; j_call: TRBJ2-2; v_call: TRBV12-3/TRBV12-4; d_call: TRBD1; cdr3_nt: TGTGCCAGCAGTCCACAGGGGTTCACCGGGGAGCTGTTTTTT; cdr3_aa: CASSPQGFTGELFF
clone_size: many; j_call: TRBJ1-1; v_call: TRBV5-5; d_call: -; cdr3_nt: TGTGCCAGCAGCTTAAAACGGAACACTGAAGCTTTCTTT; cdr3_aa: CASSLKRNTEAFF
clone_size: many; j_call: TRBJ1-2; v_call: TRBV5-1; d_call: -; cdr3_nt: TGCGCCAGCGCCCTCCCTCCTAACTATGGCTACACCTTC; cdr3_aa: CASALPPNYGYTF
clone_size: -; j_call: TRBJ1-2; v_call: TRBV29-1; d_call: -; cdr3_nt: TGCAGCGTTGAAAGGCCGAGTCCTAACTATGGCTACACCTTC; cdr3_aa: CSVERPSPNYGYTF
clone_size: few; j_call: TRBJ2-3; v_call: TRBV14; d_call: TRBD2; cdr3_nt: TGTGCCAGCAGCCAAGGGCTAGCGGGAGAAGTCGGAGATACGCAGTATTTT; cdr3_aa: CASSQGLAGEVGDTQYF
clone_size: many; j_call: TRBJ2-7; v_call: TRBV10-2; d_call: TRBD2; cdr3_nt: TGCGCCAGCCTAAGCGGGGTTACCTACGAGCAGTACTTC; cdr3_aa: CASLSGVTYEQYF
clone_size: -; j_call: TRBJ1-1; v_call: TRBV5-1; d_call: TRBD1; cdr3_nt: TGCGCCAGCAGCTTGACCGCTACAGGGGCCGGGACTGAAGCTTTCTTT; cdr3_aa: CASSLTATGAGTEAFF
clone_size: many; j_call: TRBJ2-3; v_call: TRBV27; d_call: TRBD1; cdr3_nt: TGTGCCAGCCGACGAGACAGGGTGACAGATACGCAGTATTTT; cdr3_aa: CASRRDRVTDTQYF
clone_size: -; j_call: TRBJ2-5; v_call: TRBV20-1; d_call: TRBD2; cdr3_nt: TGCAGTGCTAGAGTCCGGACTAGCGGTTTTCGGGAGACCCAGTACTTC; cdr3_aa: CSARVRTSGFRETQYF
clone_size: few; j_call: TRBJ2-2; v_call: TRBV7-2; d_call: -; cdr3_nt: TGTGCCAGCAGCCCGGAGGCGGGCCGCACCGGGGAGCTGTTTTTT; cdr3_aa: CASSPEAGRTGELFF
clone_size: many; j_call: TRBJ2-3; v_call: TRBV20-1; d_call: -; cdr3_nt: TGCAGTGCTCGTCGGGTCGACAGCGGAGTCACAGATACGCAGTATTTT; cdr3_aa: CSARRVDSGVTDTQYF
clone_size: many; j_call: TRBJ1-3; v_call: TRBV12-3/TRBV12-4; d_call: -; cdr3_nt: TGTGCCAGCAGTGAGGGTTTCTCTGGAAACACCATATATTTT; cdr3_aa: CASSEGFSGNTIYF
clone_size: -; j_call: TRBJ2-1; v_call: TRBV2; d_call: -; cdr3_nt: TGTGCCAGCAGTGTGGGGGGGGGCCGGAATGAGCAGTTCTTC; cdr3_aa: CASSVGGGRNEQFF
clone_size: many; j_call: TRBJ2-1; v_call: TRBV20-1; d_call: -; cdr3_nt: TGCAGTGTTAATTCGTGGGGACAAAACTCCTACAATGAGCAGTTCTTC; cdr3_aa: CSVNSWGQNSYNEQFF
clone_size: -; j_call: TRBJ2-2; v_call: TRBV30; d_call: -; cdr3_nt: TGTGCCTGGACGGCTCCCTTACCCGGGGAGCTGTTTTTT; cdr3_aa: CAWTAPLPGELFF
clone_size: many; j_call: TRBJ2-3; v_call: TRBV5-1; d_call: -; cdr3_nt: TGCGCCAGCAGCAATGACAGTCCTAGCACAGATACGCAGTATTTT; cdr3_aa: CASSNDSPSTDTQYF
clone_size: many; j_call: TRBJ1-1; v_call: TRBV5-1; d_call: TRBD1; cdr3_nt: TGCGCCAGCAGCCTAGACAGGGGGCGCCGGGACACTCAAGCTTTCTTT; cdr3_aa: CASSLDRGRRDTQAFF
clone_size: many; j_call: TRBJ2-5; v_call: TRBV29-1; d_call: -; cdr3_nt: TGCAGCGTTAAACAGGGTGGACAAGAGACCCAGTACTTC; cdr3_aa: CSVKQGGQETQYF
clone_size: many; j_call: TRBJ2-3; v_call: TRBV5-6; d_call: TRBD2; cdr3_nt: TGTGCCAGCAGCTTGCGTCCTAGCGGGCCCACAGATACGCAGTATTTT; cdr3_aa: CASSLRPSGPTDTQYF
clone_size: many; j_call: TRBJ2-1; v_call: TRBV10-3; d_call: -; cdr3_nt: TGTGCCATCAGTGAGTCGTTAGCCGTCCCAAGATGTGAGCAGTTCTTC; cdr3_aa: CAISESLAVPRCEQFF
clone_size: many; j_call: TRBJ1-5; v_call: TRBV18; d_call: TRBD1; cdr3_nt: TGTGCCAGCACTCCAGGGGGAGGCCAGCCCCAGCATTTT; cdr3_aa: CASTPGGGQPQHF
clone_size: many; j_call: TRBJ2-1; v_call: TRBV20-1; d_call: -; cdr3_nt: TGCAGTGCTACAGGGGTAGGAGGTTTCTACAATGAGCAGTTCTTC; cdr3_aa: CSATGVGGFYNEQFF
clone_size: -; j_call: TRBJ2-7; v_call: TRBV10-3; d_call: -; cdr3_nt: TGTGCCATCAGAGGTCTCCAGGGCTACGAGCAGTACTTC; cdr3_aa: CAIRGLQGYEQYF
clone_size: many; j_call: TRBJ2-7; v_call: TRBV20-1; d_call: -; cdr3_nt: TGCAGTGCTAGCCCCCCTGTGGGGCGGCGATACGAGCAGTACTTC; cdr3_aa: CSASPPVGRRYEQYF
clone_size: -; j_call: TRBJ2-1; v_call: TRBV7-2; d_call: -; cdr3_nt: TGTGCCAGCAGCAGGGAGTATCACAATGAGCAGTTCTTC; cdr3_aa: CASSREYHNEQFF
clone_size: few; j_call: TRBJ2-1; v_call: TRBV9; d_call: TRBD2; cdr3_nt: TGTGCCAGCAGCATAACTAGCGGGGGGCCGCAGTTCTTC; cdr3_aa: CASSITSGGPQFF